Listed below are T cell receptor beta chains from one sample, sequenced in a study of identical twins. TCRdb independently ran MiXCR on the 5' RACE reads; one entry per CDR3 protein. The repertoire holds some 500,000 distinct CDR3 sequences, 12% to 15% seen once, with about 0.52% in the top ten. These data also formed part of another study, on yellow fever vaccine responses in identical twins.

Sequenced material: CD4+ T cells sorted from blood. These receptors were collected from a woman between 18 and 29 years old in good health. Both conserved end residues are part of each CDR3. Each record gives: V gene, D gene, J gene, clone size, CDR3 DNA, CDR3 protein. The D gene is left open where the match is weak. The size field is filled for only some rows; it gives once, few, many or a size class.

TRBV7-2	TRBD2	TRBJ2-1	few	TGTGCCAGCAGCTCAACACTAGGACTAGCGGGTGAGCAGTTCTTC	CASSSTLGLAGEQFF
TRBV6-6	.	TRBJ2-7	.	TGTGCCAGCAGCCCGGACGGATCCTACGAGCAGTACTTC	CASSPDGSYEQYF
TRBV7-2	TRBD2	TRBJ2-7	.	TGTGCCAGCAGCCCAGCGGGAGTTGGCTCCTACGAGCAGTACTTC	CASSPAGVGSYEQYF
TRBV10-3	TRBD2	TRBJ2-1	.	TGTGCCATCAGGCCTAGCGGGGGGACCTACAATGAGCAGTTCTTC	CAIRPSGGTYNEQFF
TRBV28	.	TRBJ2-5	few	TGTGCCAGCTTGGGTGGCCCTAGCGTCCAGGAGACCCAGTACTTC	CASLGGPSVQETQYF
TRBV3-1	TRBD2	TRBJ2-2	few	TGTGCCAGCAGCCTTAACCACGGACTAGCGCCAATCACCGGGGAGCTGTTTTTT	CASSLNHGLAPITGELFF
TRBV15	.	TRBJ1-1	many	TGTGCCACCAGCAGAGATACGGGGATGGGGACTGAAGCTTTCTTT	CATSRDTGMGTEAFF
TRBV7-9	.	TRBJ1-2	few	TGTGCCAGCAGCTTTTCCAGGGATGGCTACACCTTC	CASSFSRDGYTF
TRBV24-1	TRBD1	TRBJ2-1	few	TGTGCCACCAGTGATTCCGGGACAGGGGGCAATGAGCAGTTCTTC	CATSDSGTGGNEQFF
TRBV5-1	.	TRBJ1-1	many	TGCGCCAGCTGGAGCAGAAAGATGAACACTGAAGCTTTCTTT	CASWSRKMNTEAFF
TRBV19	TRBD1	TRBJ2-7	.	TGTGCCGTGGGGACAGGGGTGCGCGAGCAGTACTTC	CAVGTGVREQYF
TRBV6-1	.	TRBJ2-1	few	TGTGCCACTATTAGAGACGGCCTGGGCTCCTACAATGAGCAGTTCTTC	CATIRDGLGSYNEQFF
TRBV25-1	TRBD1	TRBJ1-6	.	TGTGCCAGCAGTATTGGGGACAGGGATAATTCACCCCTCCACTTT	CASSIGDRDNSPLHF
TRBV5-1	TRBD2	TRBJ2-1	.	TGCGCCAGCGCTGACCGGGCTAGCGGGGGTGATGAGCAGTTCTTC	CASADRASGGDEQFF
TRBV7-9	.	TRBJ2-1	few	TGTGCCAGCAGCAAACCCTGGGCTAGCATCTCCTACAATGAGCAGTTCTTC	CASSKPWASISYNEQFF
TRBV4-1	TRBD1	TRBJ2-5	few	TGCGCCAGCAGCCAAGAGCAACAGGGGGGACAAGAGACCCAGTACTTC	CASSQEQQGGQETQYF
TRBV6-1	TRBD2	TRBJ2-7	once	TGTGCCAGCAGTGCTCTTGGGGTCGGGGGGTACACCTACGAGCAGTACTTC	CASSALGVGGYTYEQYF
TRBV3-1	.	TRBJ2-5	.	TGTGCCAGCACCGTAGCGGGACAGCAAGAGACCCAGTACTTC	CASTVAGQQETQYF
TRBV3-1	.	TRBJ2-1	.	TGTGCCAGCAGCCCGCCGCGAGGGATAAGGGAATACAATGAGCAGTTCTTC	CASSPPRGIREYNEQFF
TRBV7-2	.	TRBJ1-1	few	TGTGCCACGGACGGTGGGGGGAACACTGAAGCTTTCTTT	CATDGGGNTEAFF
TRBV28	.	TRBJ2-2	few	TGTGCCAGCAGTTTAGATCGGGCCAGTGATCCCACCGGGGAGCTGTTTTTT	CASSLDRASDPTGELFF
TRBV2	TRBD1	TRBJ2-7	.	TGTGCCAGCAGAAGTGGGACAGGGCCCGGGGAGCAGTACTTC	CASRSGTGPGEQYF
TRBV18	.	TRBJ2-7	few	TGTGCCAGCTCACCACTGCGGGACGGCTTCTACGAGCAGTACTTC	CASSPLRDGFYEQYF
TRBV7-2	TRBD2	TRBJ2-7	.	TGTGCCAGCAGCTCTAAAACCCCGACTAGCGATAAGTACTTC	CASSSKTPTSDKYF
TRBV5-5	.	TRBJ2-2	many	TGTGCCAGCAGCTTGTCTCAGGGCGCGAACACCGGGGAGCTGTTTTTT	CASSLSQGANTGELFF
TRBV7-8	.	TRBJ2-3	few	TGTGCCAGCAGCTTAGTTTTTATCGATACGCAGTATTTT	CASSLVFIDTQYF
TRBV29-1	.	TRBJ2-3	many	TGCAGCGTTGCTCGGTTGGGCACAGATACGCAGTATTTT	CSVARLGTDTQYF
TRBV6-1	TRBD2	TRBJ2-1	few	TGTGCCAGCAGTGAAGTAGCGGGGTACAATGAGCAGTTCTTC	CASSEVAGYNEQFF
TRBV6-2/TRBV6-3	.	TRBJ2-2	few	TGTGCCAGCAGGCGGGACGTACTGGGGGAGCTGTTTTTT	CASRRDVLGELFF